Below, 21 T cell receptor beta chains from the same sample are listed, as sequenced in a study of graft-versus-host responses after intestinal transplantation. No antigens are known for them. Data came from immunoSEQ multiplex PCR; TCRdb stores just in-frame clones and leaves some out. The data hold about 120,000 clones, with about nine tenths observed a single time. The specimen comprised unstimulated CD4+ T cells sorted from spleen or lymph node cells, sampled before intestinal transplant. These receptors all stem from a human donor who received an intestinal transplant.

V usage is TRBV11-3 and J usage is TRBJ1-3; D uncertain. CDR1 SGHNT and CDR2 YENEEA come from the germline V gene. The CDR3 length is 13 residues. V lost 4 bases to trimming and J lost 0 bases, with 4 bases between them. DNA for the CDR3: TGTGCCAGCAGCTCCTCCTCTGGAAACACCATATATTTT. Its translation is CASSSSSGNTIYF.

The J gene is TRBJ2-2, the V gene TRBV10-1, with D possibly matching TRBD2 (5 bases). Germline V gives CDR1 WNHNN, CDR2 SYGVQD (reference sequence). Trimming took 1 base from V and 6 from J, leaving 6 bases between them. The CDR3 contains 13 residues. CDR3 DNA: TGCGCCAGCAGTGAGTTGAGGGCCGGGGAGCTGTTTTTT. Its translation is CASSELRAGELFF.

The chain couples TRBV9 to TRBJ1-5; TRBD1 aligns across 8 bases. V dropped 4 bases and J dropped 7; count of bases not matched to a gene: 7. The germline V gene encodes CDR1 SGDLS and CDR2 YYNGEE. This CDR3 region has 14 residues. Here the CDR3 reads CASSPGTGQQPQHF. CDR3 coding DNA: TGTGCCAGCAGCCCCGGGACAGGCCAGCAGCCCCAGCATTTT.

V is TRBV28 and J is TRBJ2-7; the D gene is possibly TRBD2 (7 bases). The CDR3 sequence is 15 residues long. Trimming cost V 6 bases and J 2 bases, with 17 bases left between them. Germline loops: CDR1 MDHEN, CDR2 SYDVKM. CDR3 region: CASSAMGGGPYEQYF. DNA of the CDR3: TGTGCCAGCAGCGCTATGGGCGGGGGCCCCTACGAGCAGTACTTC.

The chain combines TRBV5-4 with TRBJ1-2; TRBD1 matches 7 bases. The CDR3 loop spans 15 amino acids. Losses at the gene ends were 7 bases for V and 2 bases for J; bases not matched to a gene: 11. Germline CDR1 reads SGHNT; CDR2 reads YYREEE (reference sequence). DNA of the CDR3: TGTGCCAGCCATCCCCCGGGACAGATGAACTATGGCTACACCTTC. It specifies CASHPPGQMNYGYTF.

This rearrangement joins TRBV7-3 to TRBJ2-1, with a possible D match to TRBD2 (6 bases). Trimming pared 4 bases from V and 12 bases from J, leaving 19 bases between. Germline V lookup: CDR1 SGHTA, CDR2 FQGTGA. The CDR3 contains 14 residues. The CDR3: CASSSPGLHAPQFF. The CDR3 DNA reads TGTGCCAGCAGCTCTCCGGGACTCCACGCGCCGCAGTTCTTC.

This clone was found once. The chain joins TRBV4-2 to TRBJ1-3, with D unclear. The CDR3 runs to 15 residues. Trimming took off 4 bases at V and 2 bases at J, with 12 bases between the two ends. The germline V gene has CDR1 LGHNA and CDR2 YNFKEQ. The CDR3 loop is CASSPHTATGNTIYF. CDR3 DNA: TGTGCCAGCAGCCCACACACAGCAACTGGAAACACCATATATTTT.

The chain has TRBV10-1 and TRBJ2-7, with D tentatively TRBD1 (5 bases). Germline-derived CDR1 and CDR2 are WNHNN and SYGVQD (reference sequence). The CDR3 runs to 16 residues. The V gene lost 0 bases and the J gene lost 6 bases, with 18 bases spanning the gap. The CDR3 protein is CASSESNLAGRAEQYF. In DNA form, the CDR3 reads TGCGCCAGCAGTGAGTCCAACTTAGCAGGGCGCGCCGAGCAGTACTTC.

V is TRBV30 and J is TRBJ1-2; D unclear. Trimming removed 2 bases at V and 3 bases at J, with 13 bases between. Looked up from germline, CDR1 is GTSNPN and CDR2 is SVGIG (reference sequence). The CDR3 loop spans 14 amino acids. In DNA, the CDR3 is TGTGCCTGGAGTAAGTCCCAACGAGACTATGGCTACACCTTC. Protein product: CAWSKSQRDYGYTF.

The rearrangement uses TRBV15 and TRBJ1-1, with unresolved D. CDR1 LNHNV and CDR2 YYDKDF come from the germline V gene (reference sequence). The germline V and J ends were trimmed by 3 bases and 0 bases, with 11 bases remaining between them. CDR3 size: 15 residues. Here the CDR3 reads CATSRVENLNTEAFF. CDR3 DNA: TGTGCCACCAGCAGGGTCGAGAATTTGAACACTGAAGCTTTCTTT.

This clone occurred once. This rearrangement joins TRBV2 to TRBJ2-5; 14 bases are shared with TRBD2. This CDR3 contains 16 residues. Looked up from germline, CDR1 is SNHLY and CDR2 is FYNNEI. The J segment lost 3 bases and the V segment lost 5 bases, leaving 5 bases of the junction unmatched. The CDR3 loop is CASSRRGLAGEETQYF. The CDR3 DNA follows: TGTGCCAGCAGTCGGAGGGGACTAGCGGGAGAAGAGACCCAGTACTTC.

V gene TRBV9 combines with J gene TRBJ1-3, with D tentatively TRBD1 (5 bases). Germline values: CDR1 SGDLS, CDR2 YYNGEE. This CDR3 spans 16 amino acids. Trimming pared 0 bases from V and 2 bases from J, leaving 12 bases between. DNA for the CDR3: TGTGCCAGCAGCGTAGCCTTAGCAGGGACTGGAAACACCATATATTTT. The encoded protein is CASSVALAGTGNTIYF.

This clone has only one observation. The CDR3 is CSVFGRGQGQSSYNEQFF. Written as DNA, the CDR3 is TGCAGCGTTTTCGGGCGGGGGCAGGGGCAGAGCTCCTACAATGAGCAGTTCTTC. This chain uses TRBV29-1 with TRBJ2-1, with D possibly matching TRBD2 (7 bases). Germline V gene sequence: CDR1 SQVTM, CDR2 ANQGSEA. V gave up 5 bases and J gave up 0 bases, with 23 bases separating them. CDR3 length: 18 amino acids.

This clone appeared a few times. The chain employs TRBV6-6 and TRBJ2-1, with D unclear. Germline-derived CDR1 and CDR2 are MNHNY and SVGAGI (reference sequence). The CDR3 spans 13 residues. Trimming removed 4 bases from V and 3 bases from J, with 7 bases in between. CDR3 nucleotides: TGTGCCAGCAGTTGGCATGACTACAATGAGCAGTTCTTC. Translation gives CASSWHDYNEQFF.

As DNA, the CDR3 is TGCGCCAGCAGCCGGACTAGCGGTTACAATGAGCAGTTCTTC. Translating it yields CASSRTSGYNEQFF. The gene calls are TRBV4-1 and TRBJ2-1, with 10 bases aligning to TRBD2. Trimming removed 4 bases from V and 4 bases from J; junction bases left unmatched: 1. This CDR3 spans 14 amino acids. The germline gives CDR1 MGHRA, CDR2 YSYEKL.

The chain carries TRBV7-9 and TRBJ2-1, with 10 bases matching TRBD2. The V and J ends lost 5 bases and 0 bases, in that order; junction bases with no gene match: 13. Germline V gene lookup returns CDR1 SEHNR and CDR2 FQNEAQ (reference sequence). The CDR3 length is 19 residues. The CDR3 sequence: CASSLLRLAGAHSYNEQFF. Written as DNA, the CDR3 is TGTGCCAGCAGCCTCCTTAGGCTAGCGGGAGCCCACTCCTACAATGAGCAGTTCTTC.

The V call is TRBV5-1, the J call TRBJ2-2; D uncertain. The CDR3 is 15 amino acids. The V gene lost 3 bases and the J gene lost 1 base, with 10 bases spanning the gap. The germline V gene has CDR1 SGHRS and CDR2 YFSETQ. CDR3 sequence: CASSSQTGNTGELFF. The CDR3 coding sequence is TGCGCCAGCAGCTCCCAGACTGGGAACACCGGGGAGCTGTTTTTT.

The chain carries TRBV19 and TRBJ1-2; D ambiguous. Germline V gene lookup returns CDR1 LNHDA and CDR2 SQIVND (reference sequence). The ends were cut back, 7 bases at V and 7 bases at J, with 13 bases in the middle. This CDR3 is built from 12 residues. The CDR3 DNA sequence: TGTGCCAGTATGACTATGGGCGGTGGCTACACCTTC. This gives the protein CASMTMGGGYTF. Based on the CDR3 plus reference TRBV19 and TRBJ1-2, the full variable domain is DGGITQSPKYLFRKEGQNVTLSCEQNLNHDAMYWYRQDPGQGLRLIYYSQIVNDFQKGDIAEGYSVSREKKESFPLTVTSAQKNPTAFYLCASMTMGGGYTFGSGTRLTVV.

This chain connects TRBV7-9 to TRBJ1-1, with D unresolved. The V and J ends lost 6 bases and 1 base respectively, with 6 bases between them. This CDR3 has 12 residues. Germline values: CDR1 SEHNR, CDR2 FQNEAQ (reference sequence). The CDR3 DNA is TGTGCCAGCAGTCCAGAGAACACTGAAGCTTTCTTT. It translates to CASSPENTEAFF. The entire variable domain, with the rest obtained from reference TRBV7-9 and TRBJ1-1, is as follows: DTGVSQNPRHKITKRGQNVTFRCDPISEHNRLYWYRQTLGQGPEFLTYFQNEAQLEKSRLLSDRFSAERPKGSFSTLEIQRTEQGDSAMYLCASSPENTEAFFGQGTRLTVV.

V and J are TRBV9 and TRBJ1-3; 7 bases map to TRBD1. The CDR3 extends over 15 amino acids. The germline gives CDR1 SGDLS, CDR2 YYNGEE. Trimming took 4 bases from V and 0 from J; bases not matched to a gene: 4. As DNA, the CDR3 is TGTGCCAGCAGCCCGCGGGACAGCTCTGGAAACACCATATATTTT. Amino acid sequence: CASSPRDSSGNTIYF.

J is TRBJ1-3 and V is TRBV7-9, with TRBD1 matching over 9 bases. The CDR3 has 15 amino acids. With 4 bases clipped from V and 3 bases from J, the junction kept 4 bases outside the gene matches. Per germline, CDR1 SEHNR and CDR2 FQNEAQ (reference sequence). The CDR3 nucleotides are TGTGCCAGCAGCTCGGAGGGACAGGGTGGAAACACCATATATTTT. Amino acid sequence: CASSSEGQGGNTIYF. Full variable domain (outside the CDR3, taken from reference TRBV7-9 and TRBJ1-3): DTGVSQNPRHKITKRGQNVTFRCDPISEHNRLYWYRQTLGQGPEFLTYFQNEAQLEKSRLLSDRFSAERPKGSFSTLEIQRTEQGDSAMYLCASSSEGQGGNTIYFGEGSWLTVV.